This T cell receptor (beta chain) was identified during a study of identifying expanded T cells in peripheral blood. Regarding the study as a whole: Clone count variance between roughly 2-week samples rose with total template count. Differentially abundant clones: approximately 1.3 between replicates, about 16 at around 15 days, more than 18 at four.

Sequencing was performed with immunoSEQ multiplex PCR; in TCRdb, only in-frame clones are kept and a portion is missing. Of 95,000 to 100,000 clones detected, roughly 85% appear once; the ten largest clones hold roughly a sixth. A word on this clone: The target antigen is unknown.

J was trimmed by 6 bases and V by 6 bases; bases with no gene match: 13. Germline-derived CDR1 and CDR2 are LGHNA and YSLEER. The CDR3 extends over 17 amino acids. No infections or other immune events were documented during collection. The sequenced sample consisted of blood. The chain is built from TRBV4-3 and TRBJ2-3; 12 bases fit TRBD2. The TCR originated in a person between 18 and 69 years old in good health. This chain's CDR3 is CASSLYRLAGDGDTQYF. CDR3 coding DNA: TGCGCCAGCAGTCTCTACCGACTAGCGGGGGATGGGGATACGCAGTATTTT.